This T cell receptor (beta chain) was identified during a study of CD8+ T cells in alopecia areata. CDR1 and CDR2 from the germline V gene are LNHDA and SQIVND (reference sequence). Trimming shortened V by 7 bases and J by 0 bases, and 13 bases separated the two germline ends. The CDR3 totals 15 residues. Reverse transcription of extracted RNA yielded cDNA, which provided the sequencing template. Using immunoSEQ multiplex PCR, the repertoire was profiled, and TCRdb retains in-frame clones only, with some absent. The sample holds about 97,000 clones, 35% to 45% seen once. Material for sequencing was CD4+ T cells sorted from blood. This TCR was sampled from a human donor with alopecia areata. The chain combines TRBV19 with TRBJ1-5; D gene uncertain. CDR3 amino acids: CASISYSDSNQPQHF. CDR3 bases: TGTGCCAGTATCTCCTACAGCGATAGCAATCAGCCCCAGCATTTT.